The entry that follows covers one T cell receptor beta chain sequence. The target antigen is unknown. This specimen belongs to a study of cytomegalovirus exposure and HLA in healthy donors. The V end lost 6 bases, the J end lost 5 bases, and 8 bases lay between the germline ends. CDR1 and CDR2 from the germline V gene are SEHNR and FQNEAQ (reference sequence). CDR3 size: 12 residues. PCR amplification relied on 60 Vbeta primers (plus 13 Jbeta primers). Here immunoSEQ multiplex PCR was the method, and the copy in TCRdb shows in-frame clones only, minus some. This repertoire shows just over 95,000 clones, approximately 77% found once; its top ten account for about 5%. The study, taken as a whole, reports: Cytomegalovirus status was reportedly diagnosed by the classifier with high sensitivity and specificity.

The clonotype comes from a woman aged 40 to 55 in good health and CMV-seronegative. V is TRBV7-9 and J is TRBJ1-5; D uncertain. The sample was PBMCs. The CDR3 region is CASSYSHQPQHF. CDR3 in DNA: TGTGCCAGCAGTTATAGTCATCAGCCCCAGCATTTT.